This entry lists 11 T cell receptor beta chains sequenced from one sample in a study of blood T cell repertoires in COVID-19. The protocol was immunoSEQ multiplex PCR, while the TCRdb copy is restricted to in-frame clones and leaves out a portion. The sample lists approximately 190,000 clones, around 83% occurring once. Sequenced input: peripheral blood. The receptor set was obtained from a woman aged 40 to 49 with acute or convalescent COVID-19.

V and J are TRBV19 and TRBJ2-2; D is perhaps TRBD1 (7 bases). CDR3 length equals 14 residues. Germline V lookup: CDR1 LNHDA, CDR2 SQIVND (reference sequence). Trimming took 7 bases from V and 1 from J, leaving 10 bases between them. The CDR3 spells CASNQGGNTGELFF. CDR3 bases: TGTGCCAGTAACCAGGGGGGGAACACCGGGGAGCTGTTTTTT.

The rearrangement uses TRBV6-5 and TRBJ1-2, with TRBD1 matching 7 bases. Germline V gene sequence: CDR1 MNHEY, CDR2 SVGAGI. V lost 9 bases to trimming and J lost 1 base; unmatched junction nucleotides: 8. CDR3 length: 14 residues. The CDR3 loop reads CASMRGQHNYGYTF. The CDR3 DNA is TGTGCCAGTATGAGGGGACAGCATAACTATGGCTACACCTTC.

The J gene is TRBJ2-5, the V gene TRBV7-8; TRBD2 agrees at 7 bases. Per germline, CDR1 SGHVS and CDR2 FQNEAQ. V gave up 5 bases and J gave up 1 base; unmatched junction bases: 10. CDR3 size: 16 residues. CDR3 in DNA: TGTGCCAGCAGCGTATTCGGGACTATTTCCCAAGAGACCCAGTACTTC. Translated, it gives CASSVFGTISQETQYF.

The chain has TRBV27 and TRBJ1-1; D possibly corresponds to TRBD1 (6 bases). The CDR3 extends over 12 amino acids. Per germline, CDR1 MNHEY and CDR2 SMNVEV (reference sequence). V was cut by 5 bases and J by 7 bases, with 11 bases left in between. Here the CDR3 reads CASSGLTGEAFF. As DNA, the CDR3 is TGTGCCAGCAGTGGCCTGACAGGTGAAGCTTTCTTT.

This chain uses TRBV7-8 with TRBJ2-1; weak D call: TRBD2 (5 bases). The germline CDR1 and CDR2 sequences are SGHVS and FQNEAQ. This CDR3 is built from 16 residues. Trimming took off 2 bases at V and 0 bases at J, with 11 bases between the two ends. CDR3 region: CASSLFRGSSYNEQFF. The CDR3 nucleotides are TGTGCCAGCAGCTTATTTCGTGGGAGCTCCTACAATGAGCAGTTCTTC.

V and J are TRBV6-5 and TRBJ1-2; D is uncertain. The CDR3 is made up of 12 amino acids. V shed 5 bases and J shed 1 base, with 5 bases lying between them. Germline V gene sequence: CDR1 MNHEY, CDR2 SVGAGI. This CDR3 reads CASSLSNYGYTF. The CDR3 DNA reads TGTGCCAGCAGTCTCAGTAACTATGGCTACACCTTC.

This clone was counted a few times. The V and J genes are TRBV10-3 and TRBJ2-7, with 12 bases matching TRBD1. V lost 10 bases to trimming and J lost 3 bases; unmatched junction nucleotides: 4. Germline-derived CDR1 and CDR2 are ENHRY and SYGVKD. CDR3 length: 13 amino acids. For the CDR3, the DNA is TGTGCCACCGGGGACAGGGGGCTCTACGAGCAGTACTTC. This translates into CATGDRGLYEQYF.

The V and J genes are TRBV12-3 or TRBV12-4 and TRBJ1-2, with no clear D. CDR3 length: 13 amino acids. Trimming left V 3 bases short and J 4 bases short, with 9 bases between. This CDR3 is CASSLSLFYGYTF. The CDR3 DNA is TGTGCCAGCAGTTTGTCCCTCTTCTATGGCTACACCTTC.

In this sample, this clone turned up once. The CDR3 loop reads CASSDTSGGANEQFF. The CDR3 nucleotides are TGTGCCAGCAGTGACACTAGCGGGGGGGCCAATGAGCAGTTCTTC. V usage is TRBV6-4 and J usage is TRBJ2-1; 13 nucleotides line up with TRBD2. The CDR3 spans 15 residues. The germline V gene encodes CDR1 MRHNA and CDR2 SNTAGT. With 2 bases clipped from V and 6 bases from J, the junction kept 1 base outside the gene matches.

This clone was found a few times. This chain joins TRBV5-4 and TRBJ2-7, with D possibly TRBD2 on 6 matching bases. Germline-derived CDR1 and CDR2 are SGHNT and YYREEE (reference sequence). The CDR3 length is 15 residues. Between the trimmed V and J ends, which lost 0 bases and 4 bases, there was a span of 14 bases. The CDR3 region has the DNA TGTGCCAGCAGCTTGGGACTCGGGGAGGTTTACGAGCAGTACTTC. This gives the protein CASSLGLGEVYEQYF.

CDR3 in DNA: TGTGCCAGCAGTTCCCCCGACAGGGTGGGAGATGGCTACACCTTC. It encodes CASSSPDRVGDGYTF. The V and J genes are TRBV27 and TRBJ1-2, with 7 bases aligning to TRBD1. V shed 4 bases and J 6 bases; nucleotides not matched to a gene: 11. There are 15 residues in the CDR3. Looked up from germline, CDR1 is MNHEY and CDR2 is SMNVEV (reference sequence).